This paragraph reports one T cell receptor (beta chain). What it binds is not known. Per the germline V gene, CDR1 is SGHVS and CDR2 is FNYEAQ. V was pared by 5 bases and J by 0 bases, with 11 bases between. The CDR3 totals 14 residues. RNA transcripts provided the source from which TCR beta CDR3 regions were amplified. RT-PCR in the first round (using the HTBI primer set) targeted the TCR CDR3. TCRdb analysed the multiplex PCR reads with MiXCR anew, one entry per CDR3 protein. The repertoire includes about 640,000 distinct CDR3 sequences, about 45% of them detected once, and 6.5% to 9% sits in the top ten. This record belongs to a study of T cells in Graves' hyperthyroidism and ophthalmopathy. Regarding the study as a whole: Clonotypes that were expanded in thyroid above 0.001 mostly appeared in blood too.

The rearrangement links TRBV7-6 to TRBJ2-7; D is unresolved. This clonotype originated in an adult man with Graves' disease, either hyperthyroidism or ophthalmopathy (not recorded which). The sample comprised peripheral blood or thyroid tissue (not recorded which). The CDR3 is CASSQDGSSYEQYF. DNA of the CDR3: TGTGCCAGCAGCCAGGACGGAAGCTCCTACGAGCAGTACTTC.